This TCR beta chain was found in a study of technical replicates of blood from a handful of donors (dated by TCRdb to the late 2010s). Regarding this clone: The target of this receptor is not known. No base quality information exists; no much larger clone differs at one position.

Libraries came from the immunoSEQ multiplex PCR assay. Drawn from immuneACCESS, this table holds only the in-frame rearrangements with V and J called that TCRdb kept. Clones are partly lost; checked studies trace under half to an unresolved V gene and leave the rest unexplained. The sample has 75,000 to 90,000 clones on record, 93% of them singletons. Clones ranked in the top ten supply 0.2% to 0.25% of the sample. The germline V gene supplies CDR1 SGHRS and CDR2 YFSETQ. Here V drops 4 bases and J drops 6 bases, and the junction holds 6 bases not matched to any gene. The CDR3 spans 15 residues, from the cysteine through the phenylalanine. Only the CDR3 DNA is retained, 45 bases long and in frame from the first base.

This receptor was identified in a human donor in good health. Here the chain combines TRBV5-1 and TRBJ2-4, with 11 middle bases fitting TRBD1. The sequenced sample consisted of T cells isolated from PBMCs. This receptor carries the CDR3 CASSTRGQGGNIQYF. In nucleotide form, the sequence is TGCGCCAGCAGCACGAGGGGACAGGGGGGAAACATTCAGTACTTC.